This T cell receptor beta chain was identified in a study of T cells in Graves' hyperthyroidism and ophthalmopathy. Regions amplified from RNA transcripts were the TCR beta CDR3 regions. HTBI primers were used for first-round RT-PCR of the TCR CDR3. From the multiplex PCR reads, TCRdb called clonotypes with MiXCR, one entry per CDR3 protein. The profile shows over 350,000 distinct CDR3 sequences, less than 20% of them singletons. Findings of the study overall: Ophthalmopathy onset followed model prediction by a median about six months.

In this sample, this clonotype turned up many times. As yet, its antigen is unknown. Germline values: CDR1 SNHLY, CDR2 FYNNEI. Unmatched junction bases numbered 9, after V lost 1 base and J lost 6 bases. The CDR3 has 16 amino acids. Each 10 ml fresh peripheral blood draw supplied the PBMCs. Sequenced sample: blood. The sequence came from a man aged 18 to 29 with Graves' ophthalmopathy. The rearrangement joins TRBV2 to TRBJ2-5; 9 nucleotides match TRBD1. In DNA form, the CDR3 reads TGTGCCAGCAGTGAAGGGGGGACAGGGCTGCGGAAGACCCAGTACTTC. It yields the protein CASSEGGTGLRKTQYF.